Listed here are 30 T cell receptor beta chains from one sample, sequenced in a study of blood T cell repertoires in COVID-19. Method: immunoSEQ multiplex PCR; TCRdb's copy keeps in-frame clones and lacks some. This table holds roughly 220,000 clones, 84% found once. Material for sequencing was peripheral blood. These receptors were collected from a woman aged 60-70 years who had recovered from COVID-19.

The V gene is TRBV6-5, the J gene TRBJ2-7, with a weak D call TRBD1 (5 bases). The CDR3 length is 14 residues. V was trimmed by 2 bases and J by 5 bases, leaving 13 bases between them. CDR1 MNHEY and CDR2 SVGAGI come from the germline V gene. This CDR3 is CASSYVAGPDEQYF. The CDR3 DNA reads TGTGCCAGCAGTTACGTCGCAGGGCCGGACGAGCAGTACTTC.

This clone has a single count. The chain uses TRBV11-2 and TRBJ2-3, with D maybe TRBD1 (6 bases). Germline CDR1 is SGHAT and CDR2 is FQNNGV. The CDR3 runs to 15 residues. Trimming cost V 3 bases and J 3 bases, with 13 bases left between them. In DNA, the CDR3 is TGTGCCAGCAGCTTCTTTGGTCAGGGGACAGATACGCAGTATTTT. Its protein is CASSFFGQGTDTQYF.

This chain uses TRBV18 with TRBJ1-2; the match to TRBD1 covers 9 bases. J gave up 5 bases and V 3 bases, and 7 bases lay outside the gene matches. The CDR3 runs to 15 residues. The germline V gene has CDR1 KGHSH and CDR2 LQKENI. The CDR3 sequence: CASSPTPGQGYGYTF. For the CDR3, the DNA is TGTGCCAGCTCACCTACACCGGGACAGGGTTATGGCTACACCTTC.

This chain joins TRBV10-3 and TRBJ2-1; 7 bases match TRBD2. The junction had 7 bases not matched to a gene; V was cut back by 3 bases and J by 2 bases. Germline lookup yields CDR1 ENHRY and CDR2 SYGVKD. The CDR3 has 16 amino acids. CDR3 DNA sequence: TGTGCCATCAGTGACCCCGGACTAGTTCCCTACAATGAGCAGTTCTTC. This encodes CAISDPGLVPYNEQFF.

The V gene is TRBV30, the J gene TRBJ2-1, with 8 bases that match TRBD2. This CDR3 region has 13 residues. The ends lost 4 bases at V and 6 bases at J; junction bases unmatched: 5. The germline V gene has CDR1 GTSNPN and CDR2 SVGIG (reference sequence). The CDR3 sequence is CAWTGTRLNEQFF. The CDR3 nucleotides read TGTGCCTGGACTGGGACTAGACTCAATGAGCAGTTCTTC.

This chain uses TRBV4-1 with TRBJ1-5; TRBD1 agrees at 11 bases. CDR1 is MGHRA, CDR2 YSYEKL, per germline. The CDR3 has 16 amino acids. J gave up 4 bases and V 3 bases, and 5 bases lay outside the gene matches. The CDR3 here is CASSHRTGGTNQPQHF. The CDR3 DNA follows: TGCGCCAGCAGCCACCGGACAGGGGGCACAAATCAGCCCCAGCATTTT.

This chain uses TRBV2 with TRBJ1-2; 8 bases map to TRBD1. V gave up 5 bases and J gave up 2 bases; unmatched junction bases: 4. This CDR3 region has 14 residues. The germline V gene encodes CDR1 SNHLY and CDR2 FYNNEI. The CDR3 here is CASSLQGENYGYTF. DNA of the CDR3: TGTGCCAGCAGTTTACAGGGGGAAAACTATGGCTACACCTTC.

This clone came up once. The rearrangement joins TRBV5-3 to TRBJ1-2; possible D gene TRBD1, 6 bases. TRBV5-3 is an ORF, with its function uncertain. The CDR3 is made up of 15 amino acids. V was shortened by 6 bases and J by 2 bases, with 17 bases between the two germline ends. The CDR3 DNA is TGTGCCAGAACTCGGGCCAGGGGATCGAACTATGGCTACACCTTC. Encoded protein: CARTRARGSNYGYTF.

The CDR3 DNA reads as TGTGCCAGCAGTTACCCCGGGACAGGGAGGTACGAGCAGTACTTC. Its protein is CASSYPGTGRYEQYF. This rearrangement joins TRBV6-2 or TRBV6-3 to TRBJ2-7; 9 bases agree with TRBD1. This CDR3 has 15 amino acids. Germline loops: CDR1 MNHEY, CDR2 SVGEGT. J lost 4 bases, V lost 2 bases, and 6 bases had no gene match.

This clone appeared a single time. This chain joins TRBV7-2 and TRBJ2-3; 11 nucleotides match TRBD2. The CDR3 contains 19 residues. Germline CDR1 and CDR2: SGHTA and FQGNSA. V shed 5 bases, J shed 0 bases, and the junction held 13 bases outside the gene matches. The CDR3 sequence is CASSETGLAGGYSTDTQYF. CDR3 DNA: TGTGCCAGCAGCGAGACGGGTCTAGCGGGGGGATATAGCACAGATACGCAGTATTTT. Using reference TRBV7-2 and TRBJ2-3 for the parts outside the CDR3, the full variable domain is GAGVSQSPSNKVTEKGKDVELRCDPISGHTALYWYRQSLGQGLEFLIYFQGNSAPDKSGLPSDRFSAERTGGSVSTLTIQRTQQEDSAVYLCASSETGLAGGYSTDTQYFGPGTRLTVL.

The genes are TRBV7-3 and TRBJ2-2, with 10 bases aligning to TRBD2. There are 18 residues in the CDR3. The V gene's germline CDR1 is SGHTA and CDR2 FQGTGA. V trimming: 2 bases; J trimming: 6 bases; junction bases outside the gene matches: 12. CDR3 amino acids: CASSLGPPGLAISGELFF. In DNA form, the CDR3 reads TGTGCCAGCAGCTTAGGCCCCCCGGGACTAGCGATTTCCGGGGAGCTGTTTTTT.

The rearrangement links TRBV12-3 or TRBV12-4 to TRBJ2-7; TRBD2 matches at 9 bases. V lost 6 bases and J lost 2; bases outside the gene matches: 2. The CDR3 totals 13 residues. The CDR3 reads CASRTSGTYEQYF. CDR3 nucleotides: TGTGCCAGCAGGACTAGCGGAACCTACGAGCAGTACTTC.

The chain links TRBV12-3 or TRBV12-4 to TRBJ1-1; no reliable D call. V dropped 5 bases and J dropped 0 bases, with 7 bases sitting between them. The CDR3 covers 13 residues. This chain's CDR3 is CASSMQMNTEAFF. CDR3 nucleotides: TGTGCCAGCAGTATGCAGATGAACACTGAAGCTTTCTTT.

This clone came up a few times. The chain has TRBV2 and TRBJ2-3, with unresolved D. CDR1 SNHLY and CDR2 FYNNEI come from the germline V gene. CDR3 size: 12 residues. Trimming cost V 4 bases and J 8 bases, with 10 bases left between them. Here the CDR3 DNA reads TGTGCCAGCAGTGTTGTCGTGAGTACGCAGTATTTT. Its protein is CASSVVVSTQYF.

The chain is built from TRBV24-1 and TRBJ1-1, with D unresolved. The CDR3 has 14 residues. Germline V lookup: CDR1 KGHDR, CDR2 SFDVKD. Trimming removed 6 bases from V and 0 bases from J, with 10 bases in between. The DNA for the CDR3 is TGTGCCACCAGTTATGCGGGGATGAACACTGAAGCTTTCTTT. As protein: CATSYAGMNTEAFF.

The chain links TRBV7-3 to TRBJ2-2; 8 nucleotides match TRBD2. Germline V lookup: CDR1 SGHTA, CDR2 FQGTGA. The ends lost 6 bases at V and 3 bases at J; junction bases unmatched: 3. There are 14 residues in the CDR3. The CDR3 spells CASRAGGHTGELFF. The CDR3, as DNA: TGTGCCAGCAGGGCGGGGGGCCACACCGGGGAGCTGTTTTTT. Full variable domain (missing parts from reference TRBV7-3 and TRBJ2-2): GAGVSQTPSNKVTEKGKYVELRCDPISGHTALYWYRQSLGQGPEFLIYFQGTGAADDSGLPNDRFFAVRPEGSVSTLKIQRTERGDSAVYLCASRAGGHTGELFFGEGSRLTVL.

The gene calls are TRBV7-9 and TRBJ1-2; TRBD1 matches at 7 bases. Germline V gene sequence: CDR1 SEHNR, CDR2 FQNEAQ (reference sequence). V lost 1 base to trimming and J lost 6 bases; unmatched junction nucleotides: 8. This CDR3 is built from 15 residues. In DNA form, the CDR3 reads TGTGCCAGCAGCTTAGGGCTAGGGGGCAGCGATGGCTACACCTTC. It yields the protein CASSLGLGGSDGYTF.

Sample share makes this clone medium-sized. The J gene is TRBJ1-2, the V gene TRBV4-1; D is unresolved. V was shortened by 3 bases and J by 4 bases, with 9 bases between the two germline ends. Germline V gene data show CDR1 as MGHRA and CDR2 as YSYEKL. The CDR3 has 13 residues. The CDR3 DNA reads TGCGCCAGCAGCCACGGGTATACCTATGGCTACACCTTC. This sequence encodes CASSHGYTYGYTF.

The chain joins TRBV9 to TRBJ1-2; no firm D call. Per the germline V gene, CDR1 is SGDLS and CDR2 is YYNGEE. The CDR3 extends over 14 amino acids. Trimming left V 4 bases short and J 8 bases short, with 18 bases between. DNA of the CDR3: TGTGCCAGCAGCTCAGACCCCTTCGGGAGGGGCTACACCTTC. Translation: CASSSDPFGRGYTF.

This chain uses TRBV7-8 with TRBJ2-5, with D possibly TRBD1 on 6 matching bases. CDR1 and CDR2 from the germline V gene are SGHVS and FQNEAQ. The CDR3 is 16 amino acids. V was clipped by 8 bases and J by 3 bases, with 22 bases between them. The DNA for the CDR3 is TGTGCCAGCTTTCCCCCTGTTGGCAGGGGAAAAGAGACCCAGTACTTC. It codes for CASFPPVGRGKETQYF.

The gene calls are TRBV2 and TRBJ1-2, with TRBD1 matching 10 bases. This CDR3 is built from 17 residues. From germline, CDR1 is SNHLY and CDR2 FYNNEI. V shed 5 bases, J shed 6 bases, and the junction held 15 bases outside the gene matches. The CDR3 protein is CASSSPGQGWGKDGYTF. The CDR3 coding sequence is TGTGCCAGCAGTTCTCCGGGACAGGGGTGGGGGAAGGATGGCTACACCTTC.

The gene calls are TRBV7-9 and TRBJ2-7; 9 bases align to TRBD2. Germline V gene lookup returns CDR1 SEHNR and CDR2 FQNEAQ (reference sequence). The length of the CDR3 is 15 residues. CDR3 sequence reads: CAVDRSGGNSYEQYF. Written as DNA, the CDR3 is TGTGCTGTAGACAGAAGCGGGGGGAACTCCTACGAGCAGTACTTC.

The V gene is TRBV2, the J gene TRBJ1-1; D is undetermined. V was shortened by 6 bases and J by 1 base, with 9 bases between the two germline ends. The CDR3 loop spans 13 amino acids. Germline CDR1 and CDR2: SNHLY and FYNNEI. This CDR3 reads CASRANRNTEAFF. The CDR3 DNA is TGTGCCAGCAGAGCTAACAGGAACACTGAAGCTTTCTTT.

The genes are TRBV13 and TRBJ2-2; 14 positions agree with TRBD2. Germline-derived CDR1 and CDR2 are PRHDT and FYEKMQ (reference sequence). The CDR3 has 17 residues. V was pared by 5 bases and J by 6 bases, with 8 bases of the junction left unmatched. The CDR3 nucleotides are TGTGCCAGCAGCCAGACTAGCGGGGGGGAGTTTCCCGGGGAGCTGTTTTTT. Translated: CASSQTSGGEFPGELFF. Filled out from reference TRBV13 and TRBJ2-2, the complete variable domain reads AAGVIQSPRHLIKEKRETATLKCYPIPRHDTVYWYQQGPGQDPQFLISFYEKMQSDKGSIPDRFSAQQFSDYHSELNMSSLELGDSALYFCASSQTSGGEFPGELFFGEGSRLTVL.

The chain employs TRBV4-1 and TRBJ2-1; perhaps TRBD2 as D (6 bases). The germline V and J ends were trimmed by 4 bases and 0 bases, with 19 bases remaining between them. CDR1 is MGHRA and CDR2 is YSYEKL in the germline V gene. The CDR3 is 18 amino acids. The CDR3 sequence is CASSPSVPAGSSYNEQFF. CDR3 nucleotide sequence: TGCGCCAGCAGCCCAAGCGTGCCGGCGGGGAGCTCCTACAATGAGCAGTTCTTC.

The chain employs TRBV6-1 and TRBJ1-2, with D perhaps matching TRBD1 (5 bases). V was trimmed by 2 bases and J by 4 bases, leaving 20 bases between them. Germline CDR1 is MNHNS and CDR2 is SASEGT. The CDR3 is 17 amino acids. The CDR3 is CASSEPRYQTAFYGYTF. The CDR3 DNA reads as TGTGCCAGCAGTGAACCAAGGTACCAGACAGCCTTCTATGGCTACACCTTC.

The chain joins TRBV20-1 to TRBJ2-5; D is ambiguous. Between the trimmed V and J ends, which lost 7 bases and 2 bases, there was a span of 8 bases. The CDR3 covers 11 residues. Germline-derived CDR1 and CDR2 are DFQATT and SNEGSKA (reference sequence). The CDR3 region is CSVRVQETQYF. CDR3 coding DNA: TGCAGTGTCCGGGTACAAGAGACCCAGTACTTC.

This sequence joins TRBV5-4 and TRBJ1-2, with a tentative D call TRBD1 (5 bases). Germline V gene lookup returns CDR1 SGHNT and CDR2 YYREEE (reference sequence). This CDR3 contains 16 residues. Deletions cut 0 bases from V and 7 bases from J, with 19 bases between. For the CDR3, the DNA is TGTGCCAGCAGCTTGGGGGGGATGGGAGGCGCAGGTGGCTACACCTTC. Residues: CASSLGGMGGAGGYTF.

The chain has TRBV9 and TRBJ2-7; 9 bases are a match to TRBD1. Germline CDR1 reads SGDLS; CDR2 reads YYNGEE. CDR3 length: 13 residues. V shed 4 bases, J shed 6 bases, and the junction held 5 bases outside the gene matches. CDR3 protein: CASSTQGASEQYF. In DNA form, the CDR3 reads TGTGCCAGCAGCACACAGGGGGCCAGCGAGCAGTACTTC.

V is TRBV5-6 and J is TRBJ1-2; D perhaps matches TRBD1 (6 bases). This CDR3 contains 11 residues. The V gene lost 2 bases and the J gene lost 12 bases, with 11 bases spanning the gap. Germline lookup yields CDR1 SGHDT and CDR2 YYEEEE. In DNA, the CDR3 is TGTGCCAGCAGCTTTGGGGGGGCTCACACCTTC. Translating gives CASSFGGAHTF.